This T cell receptor (beta chain) was retrieved from a study of tumor-infiltrating lymphocytes in primary liver carcinoma. Germline DNA was also extracted, and blood RNA derived from unsorted whole blood. This clonotype was detected only once. Reverse transcription of roughly 0.45 ug total RNA with a constant-region primer produced TCR beta cDNA. A slightly modified ARM-PCR protocol with three nested multiplex PCR rounds produced these TCR beta libraries. Two initial PCR rounds of approximately 10 cycles each paired TRBV1-TRBV30 forward primers with a C-beta reverse primer. TCRdb fed the multiplex PCR reads into MiXCR, producing one record per CDR3 protein. The sample consists of some 180,000 distinct CDR3 sequences, less than 65% of them appearing once. This CDR3 is 17 amino acids long. V lost 5 bases to trimming and J lost 9 bases; unmatched junction nucleotides: 9. CDR1 MNHEY and CDR2 SVGAGI come from the germline V gene.

This receptor was identified in a man aged 40-55 years with primary liver carcinoma and hepatitis B virus infection. The sequenced sample was peripheral blood. The chain joins TRBV6-5 to TRBJ2-2; 16 nucleotides agree with TRBD2. The CDR3: CASSEGLAGGARRELFF. The CDR3 region has the DNA TGTGCCAGCAGTGAGGGACTAGCGGGAGGGGCTAGGCGGGAGCTGTTTTTT.